One and the same sample provided the 18 T cell receptor beta chains below, sequenced in a study of cytomegalovirus exposure and HLA in healthy donors. It was with 60 Vbeta and 13 Jbeta primers that the PCR ran. Measured with immunoSEQ multiplex PCR; TCRdb has only the in-frame clones, and not every one. The sample contains 150,000 to 200,000 clones, about 75% of which appear only once. The material sequenced was PBMCs. These TCRs come from a male donor in good health and CMV-seropositive.

This clone was counted once. This chain uses TRBV7-3 with TRBJ1-1; maybe TRBD1 (6 bases). Germline V gene lookup returns CDR1 SGHTA and CDR2 FQGTGA. CDR3 length: 17 residues. Trimming took 2 bases from V and 3 from J, leaving 19 bases between them. CDR3 in DNA: TGTGCCAGCAGCTTAGGTGCCGGGGGGCGATTGGACACTGAAGCTTTCTTT. Its protein is CASSLGAGGRLDTEAFF.

The gene calls are TRBV7-3 and TRBJ2-3; 8 nucleotides agree with TRBD2. From germline, CDR1 is SGHTA and CDR2 FQGTGA. The CDR3 spans 15 residues. V lost 0 bases to trimming and J lost 6 bases; unmatched junction nucleotides: 5. In nucleotides, the CDR3 is TGTGCCAGCAGCTTAACTAGCGGGGACCGCGATACGCAGTATTTT. Translated: CASSLTSGDRDTQYF.

The genes are TRBV9 and TRBJ1-5, with D possibly being TRBD1 (5 bases). Germline assignment: CDR1 SGDLS and CDR2 YYNGEE. There are 14 residues in the CDR3. Trimming removed 0 bases at V and 5 bases at J, with 9 bases between. The CDR3: CASSVVGGDQPQHF. The CDR3 DNA follows: TGTGCCAGCAGCGTAGTTGGGGGGGATCAGCCCCAGCATTTT. Full variable domain (remainder filled in from reference TRBV9 and TRBJ1-5): DSGVTQTPKHLITATGQRVTLRCSPRSGDLSVYWYQQSLDQGLQFLIQYYNGEERAKGNILERFSAQQFPDLHSELNLSSLELGDSALYFCASSVVGGDQPQHFGDGTRLSIL.

CDR3: CASSLVTSGGGDTQYF. CDR3 DNA: TGTGCCAGCAGCTTAGTAACTAGCGGGGGGGGTGATACGCAGTATTTT. J is TRBJ2-3 and V is TRBV7-8, with 13 bases lining up with TRBD2. Germline-derived CDR1 and CDR2 are SGHVS and FQNEAQ. The V and J ends lost 1 base and 6 bases, in that order; junction bases with no gene match: 4. The CDR3 is 16 residues long.

The rearrangement links TRBV6-5 to TRBJ1-4, with D perhaps matching TRBD1 (6 bases). CDR1 MNHEY and CDR2 SVGAGI come from the germline V gene. This CDR3 has 16 amino acids. V lost 2 bases and J lost 8, with 18 bases in between. CDR3 sequence: CASSYNQGQGGEKLFF. The CDR3, as DNA: TGTGCCAGCAGTTACAATCAGGGGCAGGGTGGCGAAAAACTGTTTTTT.

The chain recombines TRBV6-6 with TRBJ1-4; D is uncertain. Germline CDR1 is MNHNY and CDR2 is SVGAGI (reference sequence). CDR3 size: 15 residues. Trimming pared 0 bases from V and 11 bases from J, leaving 16 bases between. The CDR3 reads CASSYSRGQDDKLFF. CDR3 nucleotide sequence: TGTGCCAGCAGTTACTCGCGGGGTCAAGACGACAAACTGTTTTTT.

This clone is labeled medium-sized (0.01 to 0.1%). The V and J genes are TRBV4-2 and TRBJ2-7; weak D call: TRBD2 (6 bases). The CDR3 loop spans 13 amino acids. V lost 2 bases, J lost 4 bases, and 9 bases lay in between. Germline CDR1 reads LGHNA; CDR2 reads YNFKEQ. CDR3 amino acids: CASSQMEGYEQYF. The CDR3 DNA reads TGTGCCAGCAGCCAAATGGAGGGGTACGAGCAGTACTTC.

The chain joins TRBV9 to TRBJ2-7; maybe TRBD1 (6 bases). Germline-derived CDR1 and CDR2 are SGDLS and YYNGEE. Between the trimmed V and J ends, which lost 0 bases and 7 bases, there was a span of 17 bases. The CDR3 extends over 15 amino acids. CDR3 protein: CASSVDTGLEREQYF. The CDR3 bases are TGTGCCAGCAGCGTAGATACAGGGCTGGAACGGGAGCAGTACTTC.

This chain uses TRBV4-2 with TRBJ1-1; TRBD1 might be the D (5 bases). The germline V gene encodes CDR1 LGHNA and CDR2 YNFKEQ. CDR3 length: 15 residues. V lost 4 bases and J lost 3, with 15 bases in between. The CDR3 region has the DNA TGTGCCAGCAGCCTCTTGGGGGGAGGGGACACTGAAGCTTTCTTT. Residues: CASSLLGGGDTEAFF.

The chain links TRBV7-2 to TRBJ2-1, with TRBD2 matching 8 bases. Trimming at V came to 5 bases and at J to 4 bases, leaving 7 bases not matched to a gene. The CDR3 loop spans 15 amino acids. CDR1 and CDR2 from the germline V gene are SGHTA and FQGNSA. CDR3 in amino acids: CASSQRGGRYNEQFF. For the CDR3, the DNA is TGTGCCAGCAGCCAACGGGGGGGCAGGTACAATGAGCAGTTCTTC.

Concerning this clone itself: At the DNA level, this CDR3 is encoded by other sequences in the same sample as well. V and J are TRBV5-6 and TRBJ1-4, with TRBD1 matching over 9 bases. CDR1 and CDR2 from the germline V gene are SGHDT and YYEEEE. The CDR3 extends over 16 amino acids. The trim removed 4 bases at V and 8 bases at J, leaving 12 bases unmatched. The CDR3 spells CASSAGQGASGEKLFF. CDR3 DNA: TGTGCCAGCAGCGCGGGACAGGGAGCGTCTGGGGAAAAACTGTTTTTT. The full variable domain, its missing parts supplied by reference TRBV5-6 and TRBJ1-4, is DAGVTQSPTHLIKTRGQQVTLRCSPKSGHDTVSWYQQALGQGPQFIFQYYEEEERQRGNFPDRFSGHQFPNYSSELNVNALLLGDSALYLCASSAGQGASGEKLFFGSGTQLSVL.

The rearrangement links TRBV18 to TRBJ2-1; no definite D call. The ends were cut back, 0 bases at V and 8 bases at J, with 23 bases in the middle. Germline-derived CDR1 and CDR2 are KGHSH and LQKENI. CDR3 size: 18 residues. The CDR3 sequence is CASSPPSIGRNLGDEQFF. Written as DNA, the CDR3 is TGTGCCAGCTCACCACCCTCGATAGGTAGGAACTTAGGAGATGAGCAGTTCTTC.

This clone was counted between two and nine times. This chain joins TRBV15 and TRBJ1-1; D is ambiguous. V lost 4 bases to trimming and J lost 5 bases, with 17 bases between them. This CDR3 contains 15 residues. The V gene's germline CDR1 is LNHNV and CDR2 YYDKDF (reference sequence). CDR3 nucleotide sequence: TGTGCCACCAGCATGCCCGGGTCCTCGAGGACTGAAGCTTTCTTT. Its protein product is CATSMPGSSRTEAFF. The entire variable domain, with the rest obtained from reference TRBV15 and TRBJ1-1, is as follows: DAMVIQNPRYQVTQFGKPVTLSCSQTLNHNVMYWYQQKSSQAPKLLFHYYDKDFNNEADTPDNFQSRRPNTSFCFLDIRSPGLGDTAMYLCATSMPGSSRTEAFFGQGTRLTVV.

CDR3 residues: CASSRDRFFYGYTF. DNA of the CDR3: TGTGCCAGCAGCCGGGACAGGTTCTTCTATGGCTACACCTTC. This sequence joins TRBV6-5 and TRBJ1-2; TRBD1 agrees at 8 bases. The CDR3 consists of 14 residues. The trim removed 6 bases at V and 4 bases at J, leaving 7 bases unmatched. CDR1 MNHEY and CDR2 SVGAGI come from the germline V gene.

This chain connects TRBV6-1 to TRBJ2-3; 7 nucleotides align to TRBD2. Germline V gives CDR1 MNHNS, CDR2 SASEGT. The CDR3 contains 14 residues. The J segment lost 2 bases and the V segment lost 6 bases, leaving 5 bases of the junction unmatched. The CDR3 DNA reads TGTGCCAGCAGGCGGGGGAGACACACAGATACGCAGTATTTT. This translates into CASRRGRHTDTQYF.

This clone has just a few counts. The CDR3 loop is CASSFITGGNGYTF. The CDR3 DNA follows: TGTGCCAGCAGCTTTATTACAGGGGGGAATGGCTACACCTTC. The V and J genes are TRBV5-4 and TRBJ1-2, with 8 bases that match TRBD1. V gave up 2 bases and J gave up 6 bases; unmatched junction bases: 6. The CDR3 contains 14 residues. Germline lookup yields CDR1 SGHNT and CDR2 YYREEE (reference sequence).

The chain joins TRBV13 to TRBJ2-3; 7 nucleotides line up with TRBD1. Germline V CDR1 and CDR2: PRHDT, FYEKMQ (reference sequence). Germline trimming cut 6 bases from V and 8 bases from J; bases unmatched to any gene: 8. The CDR3 is 13 amino acids. DNA for the CDR3: TGTGCCAGCAGTACCCAGGGGGAATGTACGCAGTATTTT. Translating gives CASSTQGECTQYF.

V is TRBV9 and J is TRBJ2-7, with D possibly TRBD2 on 5 matching bases. V lost 4 bases and J 3 bases, leaving 14 bases between the germline ends. Germline loops: CDR1 SGDLS, CDR2 YYNGEE. The CDR3 is made up of 14 amino acids. The CDR3 region is CASSPEGRIYEQYF. DNA for the CDR3: TGTGCCAGCAGCCCCGAGGGTAGGATCTACGAGCAGTACTTC.